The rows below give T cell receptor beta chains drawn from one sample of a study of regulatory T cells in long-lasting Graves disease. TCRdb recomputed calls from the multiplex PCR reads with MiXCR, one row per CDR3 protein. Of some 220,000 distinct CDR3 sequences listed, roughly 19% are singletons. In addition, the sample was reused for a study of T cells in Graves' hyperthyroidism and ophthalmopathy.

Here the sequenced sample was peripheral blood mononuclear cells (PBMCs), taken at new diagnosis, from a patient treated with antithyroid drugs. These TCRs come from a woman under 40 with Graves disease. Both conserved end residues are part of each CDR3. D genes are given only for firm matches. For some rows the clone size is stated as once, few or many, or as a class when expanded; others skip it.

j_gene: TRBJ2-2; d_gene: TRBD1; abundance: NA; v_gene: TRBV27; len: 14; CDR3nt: TGTGCCAGCCGGGACAGTTCGAACACCGGGGAGCTGTTTTTT; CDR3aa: CASRDSSNTGELFF
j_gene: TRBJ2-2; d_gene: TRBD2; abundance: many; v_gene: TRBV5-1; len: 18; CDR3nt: TGCGCCAGCAGCTACACTCCCCCAAGCGGGGGAGGCACCGGGGAGCTGTTTTTT; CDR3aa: CASSYTPPSGGGTGELFF
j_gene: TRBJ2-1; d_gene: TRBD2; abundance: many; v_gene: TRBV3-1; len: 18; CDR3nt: TGTGCCAGCAGCCAATCTCCTAGCGGGAGGGGACTTGGCAATGAGCAGTTCTTC; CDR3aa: CASSQSPSGRGLGNEQFF
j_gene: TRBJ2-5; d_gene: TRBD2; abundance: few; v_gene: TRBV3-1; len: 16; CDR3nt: TGTGCCAGCAGCCAAGGGGCTAGCGGGGCCGGGGAGACCCAGTACTTC; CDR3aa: CASSQGASGAGETQYF
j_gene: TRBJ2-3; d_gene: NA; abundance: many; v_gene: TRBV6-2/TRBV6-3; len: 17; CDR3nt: TGTGCCAGCAGTTTCCGTAGGGCCCTCCCCGGCACAGATACGCAGTATTTT; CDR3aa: CASSFRRALPGTDTQYF
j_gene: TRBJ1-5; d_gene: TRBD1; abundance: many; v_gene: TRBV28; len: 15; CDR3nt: TGTGCCAGCAGCCCCCCCGACAGGGAAAGTCAGCCCCAGCATTTT; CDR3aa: CASSPPDRESQPQHF
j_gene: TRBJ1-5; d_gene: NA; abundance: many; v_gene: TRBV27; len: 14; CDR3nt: TGTGCCAGCAGTTTACGGCCCCCCTATCAGCCCCAGCATTTT; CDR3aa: CASSLRPPYQPQHF
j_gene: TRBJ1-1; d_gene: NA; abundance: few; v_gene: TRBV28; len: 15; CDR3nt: TGTGCCGGCACTCTCCCCGATGCGGGGGTTACTGAAGCTTTCTTT; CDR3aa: CAGTLPDAGVTEAFF
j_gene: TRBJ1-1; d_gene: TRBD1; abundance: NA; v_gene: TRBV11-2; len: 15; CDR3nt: TGTGCCAGCATCGCACGGGGGACAGCAATAAAGGAAGCTTTCTTT; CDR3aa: CASIARGTAIKEAFF
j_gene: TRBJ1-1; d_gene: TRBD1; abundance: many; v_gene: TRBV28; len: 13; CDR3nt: TGTGCTGGGGGAGGGACAGGGGGCACTGAAGCTTTCTTT; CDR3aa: CAGGGTGGTEAFF
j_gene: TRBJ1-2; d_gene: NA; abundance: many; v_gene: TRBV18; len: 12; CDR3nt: TGTGCCAGCTCCGCCCCAGGCTATGGCTACACCTTC; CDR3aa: CASSAPGYGYTF
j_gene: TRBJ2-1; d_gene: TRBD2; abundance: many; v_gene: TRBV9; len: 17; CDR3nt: TGTGCCAGCAGCTCGATGGGGACTAGCGGGATCAACAATGAGCAGTTCTTC; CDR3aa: CASSSMGTSGINNEQFF
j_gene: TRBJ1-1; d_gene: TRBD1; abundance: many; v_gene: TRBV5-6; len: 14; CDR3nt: TGTGCCAGCAGCGGCCGGGACAGGGGCCCTGAAGCTTTCTTT; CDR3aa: CASSGRDRGPEAFF
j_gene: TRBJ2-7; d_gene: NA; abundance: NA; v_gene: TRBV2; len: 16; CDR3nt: TGTGCCAGCAGTGATTTGGTCGATCCCAGCTCCTACGAGCAGTACTTC; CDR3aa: CASSDLVDPSSYEQYF
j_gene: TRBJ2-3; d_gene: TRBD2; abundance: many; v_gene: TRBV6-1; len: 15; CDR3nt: TGTGCCAGCACTGAGGGACTAGCGGGAACAGATACGCAGTATTTT; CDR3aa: CASTEGLAGTDTQYF
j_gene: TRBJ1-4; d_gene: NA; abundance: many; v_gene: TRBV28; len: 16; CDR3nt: TGTGCCAGCAGTTTAGGGGGCGCAAGTGTTAATGAAAAACTGTTTTTT; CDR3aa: CASSLGGASVNEKLFF
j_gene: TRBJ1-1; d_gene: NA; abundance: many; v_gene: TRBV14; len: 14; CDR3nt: TGTGCCAGCAGCCAAATCACGGGGGGCGCCGGGGCTTTCTTT; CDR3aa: CASSQITGGAGAFF
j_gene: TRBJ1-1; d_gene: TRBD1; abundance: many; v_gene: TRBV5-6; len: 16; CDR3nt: TGTGCCAGCAGCCTGGAGGGGGCAGGGAAGAACACTGAAGCTTTCTTT; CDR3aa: CASSLEGAGKNTEAFF
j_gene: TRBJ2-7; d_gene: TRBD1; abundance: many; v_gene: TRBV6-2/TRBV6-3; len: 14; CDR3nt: TGTGCCAGCAGTTACGGACAGGGGGCGAACGAGCAGTACTTC; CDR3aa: CASSYGQGANEQYF
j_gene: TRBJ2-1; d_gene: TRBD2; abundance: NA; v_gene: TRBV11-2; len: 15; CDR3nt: TGTGCCAGCAGCTTAGATAGCGGGACCCAAAGTGAGCAGTTCTTC; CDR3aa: CASSLDSGTQSEQFF
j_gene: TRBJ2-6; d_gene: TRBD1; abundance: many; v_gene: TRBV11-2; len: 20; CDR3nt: TGTGCCAGCAGCCCTAAGGGACAGCGCCTCGATAACTCTGGGGCCAACGTCCTGACTTTC; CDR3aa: CASSPKGQRLDNSGANVLTF
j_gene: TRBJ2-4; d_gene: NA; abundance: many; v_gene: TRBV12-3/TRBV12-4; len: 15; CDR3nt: TGTGCCAGCAGTTTAAGGCAGGGGGCCAAAAACATTCAGTACTTC; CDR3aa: CASSLRQGAKNIQYF
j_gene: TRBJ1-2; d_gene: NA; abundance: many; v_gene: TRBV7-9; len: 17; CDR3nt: TGTGCCAGCAGCTCTAGTGGGGGAGCAACTGCTAACTATGGCTACACCTTC; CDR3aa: CASSSSGGATANYGYTF
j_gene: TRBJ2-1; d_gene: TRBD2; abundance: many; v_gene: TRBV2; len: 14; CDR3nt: TGTGTCACTAGCGGGAGGGAGGGTTACAATGAGCAGTTCTTC; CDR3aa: CVTSGREGYNEQFF
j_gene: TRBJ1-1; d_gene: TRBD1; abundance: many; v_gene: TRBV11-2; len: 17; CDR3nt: TGTGCCAGCAGCTTATCTTCAGGGGGCGTCGGTACCACTGAAGCTTTCTTT; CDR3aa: CASSLSSGGVGTTEAFF
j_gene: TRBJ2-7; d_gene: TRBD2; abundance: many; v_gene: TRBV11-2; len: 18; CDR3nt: TGTGCCAGCAGCGTTCTTCCATTCCCAGCGGGGTTACCCTACGAGCAGTACTTC; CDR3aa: CASSVLPFPAGLPYEQYF
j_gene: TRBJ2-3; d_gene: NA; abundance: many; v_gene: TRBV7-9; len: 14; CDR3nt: TGTGCCAGCAGCCAGAGCTGGGGTACAGATACGCAGTATTTT; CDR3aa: CASSQSWGTDTQYF
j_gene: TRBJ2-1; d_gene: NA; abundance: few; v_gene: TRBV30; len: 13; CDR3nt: TGTGCCTGGAGCCTTCAGGGGTACGGTGAGCAGTTCTTC; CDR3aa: CAWSLQGYGEQFF
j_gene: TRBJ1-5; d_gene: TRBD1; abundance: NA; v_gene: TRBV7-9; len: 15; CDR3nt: TGTGCCAGCAGCCGGACAGGGGATAGCAATCAGCCCCAGCATTTT; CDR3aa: CASSRTGDSNQPQHF